What follows is one T cell receptor (beta chain) and its context. Its antigen is still unknown. Base qualities were left out, and no much larger clone turns up one base away. This entry belongs to a study of tumor and adjacent non-tumor tissue in lung cancer (dated by TCRdb to the late 2010s). Describing the broader study: The cohort included around eleven adenocarcinoma, a couple of squamous cell carcinoma and 1 small cell lung cancer patients. Using bulk TCRbeta repertoires from some 14 lung cancer patients, the study set lung tumor tissue side by side with matched distant non-tumor lung tissue. Ages among the approximately 15 patients ranged from about 30 to 80 years, there were roughly ten men and 5 women, and disease was at TNM stage I to III. Sequencing produced about 120,000,000 productive TCRbeta reads in total, an average of about 4 million reads per sample. TCRbeta CDR3 sequencing was performed on under 35 paired specimens, with one tumor sample and one normal lung sample collected per patient.

RNA was isolated from bulk, unsorted tissue, and RNA quality was assessed with a NanoDrop ND-1000 and an Agilent 2100. Donors were newly diagnosed lung cancer patients admitted for thoracic surgery in China between August and November 2014, without prior chemotherapy. Patients who had received previous radiotherapy or chemotherapy, or who had another concurrent cancer, were excluded from the study. Pieces of surgical tissue measuring about 1-2.1 cm3 were kept in RNAlater solution and held at -80 degrees C until needed. Paper-wide results and their limitations: The sequencing platform is not named in the methods, and unique molecular identifiers are not mentioned. With only about 16 patients in the cohort, the authors noted that larger samples and more detailed clinical data are needed. Peripheral blood was not sequenced, so blood TCRbeta repertoires were not examined in the lung cancer patients of the study. TCR diversity was significantly higher in younger patients, and higher tumor TCR diversity was associated with shorter overall and disease-free survival. The top 100 clones accounted for a significantly larger cumulative portion of the repertoire in normal lung than in tumor tissue. Tumor tissue showed significantly higher TCR diversity (inverse Simpson) than normal lung tissue, at 431.37 vs 166.20 (P = 0.0075, Mann-Whitney U test).

The CDR3, from cysteine to phenylalanine, totals 15 residues. Kept here is only the CDR3 DNA, which spans 45 bases and is read in frame from base 1. V and J lose 7 bases and 7 bases, and a span of 17 bases separates them. The library was built by means of multiplex PCR. Instrument used: Illumina HiSeq 2500. TCRbeta libraries were constructed through three rounds of nested PCR with primers (Table S4) according to protocols adapted from ARM-PCR. Before sequencing, PCR products of 200-500 bp were excised from the gel and purified with the QIAquick gel extraction kit. The authors' pipeline ran thus. Trimmomatic was used to clean the reads, FLASH was used to merge the reads into complete CDR3 sequences, and MiTCR was used to assign the reads to V(D)J germline segments. Clonal diversity was calculated as the inverse Simpson's index using VDJtools. In-frame sequences lacking a premature stop codon were counted as productive reads. Clones were called with MiXCR by TCRdb after fastp trimmed the public reads at Q25, and only in-frame beta chains were retained. Rows are unified per CDR3 protein, each entry keeping the most common DNA and genes. The V and J calls follow TCRdb's processing rather than the paper's. The sample table holds 60,000 to 95,000 distinct CDR3 sequences, of which around 77% were seen once. Of the sample, roughly 12% is held by the ten largest clones.

This clonotype originated in a woman aged 50 to 65 with non-small cell lung cancer. This receptor chain uses TRBV12-3 or TRBV12-4 and TRBJ1-6, and the D gene may be TRBD1, 6 bases matching. The sample comprised lung tumor tissue. The CDR3 region has the sequence CASNQWGARNSPLHF. The DNA sequence is given as TGTGCCAGCAATCAGTGGGGGGCTCGGAATTCACCCCTCCACTTT.